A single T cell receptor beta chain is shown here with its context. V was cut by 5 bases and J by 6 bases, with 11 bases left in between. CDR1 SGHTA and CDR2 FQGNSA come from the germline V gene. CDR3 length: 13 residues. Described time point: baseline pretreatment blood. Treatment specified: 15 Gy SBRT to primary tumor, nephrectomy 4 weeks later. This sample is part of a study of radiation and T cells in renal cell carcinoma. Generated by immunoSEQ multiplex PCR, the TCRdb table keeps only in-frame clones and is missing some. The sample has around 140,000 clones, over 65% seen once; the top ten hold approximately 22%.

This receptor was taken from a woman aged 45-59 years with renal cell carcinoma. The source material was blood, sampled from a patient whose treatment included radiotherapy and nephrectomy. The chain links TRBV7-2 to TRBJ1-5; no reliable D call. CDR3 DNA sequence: TGTGCCAGCAGCCCGAACCCGTTTCAGCCCCAGCATTTT. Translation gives CASSPNPFQPQHF.